These T cell receptor beta chains were read from a single sample in a study of T cell responses to AZD1222 COVID-19 vaccine. Sequenced by immunoSEQ multiplex PCR; TCRdb stores in-frame clones only, minus some. This repertoire shows approximately 160,000 clones, approximately 89% found once; its top ten account for about 3.3%. Here the sequenced sample was peripheral blood, taken on day 0 of MenACWY control vaccination. The receptors stem from an adult in good health. The CDR3 runs from the conserved cysteine through the conserved F or W. Each record gives: D gene, J gene, clone size, V gene, CDR3 protein, CDR3 DNA. D genes are given only for firm matches. Size values are once, few and many counts, or a class for expanded clones, and some rows have none.

d_call: -; j_call: TRBJ1-2; clone_size: -; v_call: TRBV7-8; cdr3_aa: CASSLVPAANYGYTF; cdr3_nt: TGTGCCAGCAGCTTAGTCCCAGCAGCTAACTATGGCTACACCTTC
d_call: -; j_call: TRBJ2-1; clone_size: -; v_call: TRBV7-3; cdr3_aa: CASSLTPGNEQFF; cdr3_nt: TGTGCCAGCAGCTTAACGCCTGGCAATGAGCAGTTCTTC
d_call: -; j_call: TRBJ2-7; clone_size: once; v_call: TRBV13; cdr3_aa: CASSPLPHRAASSYEQYF; cdr3_nt: TGTGCCAGCAGCCCCCTCCCGCACCGGGCCGCGAGCTCCTACGAGCAGTACTTC
d_call: -; j_call: TRBJ2-3; clone_size: -; v_call: TRBV24-1; cdr3_aa: CATSDRTAPTDTQYF; cdr3_nt: TGTGCCACCAGTGACCGGACAGCACCCACAGATACGCAGTATTTT
d_call: TRBD1; j_call: TRBJ1-6; clone_size: -; v_call: TRBV28; cdr3_aa: CASSLYRQGTVGNSPLHF; cdr3_nt: TGTGCCAGCAGTTTATACAGACAGGGTACGGTTGGTAATTCACCCCTCCACTTT
d_call: TRBD2; j_call: TRBJ2-3; clone_size: -; v_call: TRBV9; cdr3_aa: CASSFTGTSGGGTDTQYF; cdr3_nt: TGTGCCAGCAGCTTTACCGGGACTAGCGGGGGGGGCACAGATACGCAGTATTTT
d_call: -; j_call: TRBJ1-5; clone_size: -; v_call: TRBV2; cdr3_aa: CASSVGPIHNQPQHF; cdr3_nt: TGTGCCAGCAGTGTAGGGCCCATCCATAATCAGCCCCAGCATTTT
d_call: TRBD1; j_call: TRBJ2-7; clone_size: -; v_call: TRBV14; cdr3_aa: CASSQTGQGAYEQYF; cdr3_nt: TGTGCCAGCAGCCAGACTGGACAGGGGGCCTACGAGCAGTACTTC
d_call: TRBD1; j_call: TRBJ1-2; clone_size: -; v_call: TRBV27; cdr3_aa: CASSSPDRGKRGYTF; cdr3_nt: TGTGCCAGCAGTTCGCCGGACAGGGGAAAACGCGGCTACACCTTC
d_call: -; j_call: TRBJ1-2; clone_size: -; v_call: TRBV2; cdr3_aa: CASSEALPSGYTF; cdr3_nt: TGTGCCAGCAGTGAGGCGCTCCCTAGTGGCTACACCTTC
d_call: -; j_call: TRBJ1-5; clone_size: -; v_call: TRBV27; cdr3_aa: CASSLTGRSEQPQHF; cdr3_nt: TGTGCCAGCAGTCTCACAGGGAGAAGTGAACAGCCCCAGCATTTT
d_call: -; j_call: TRBJ1-1; clone_size: -; v_call: TRBV3-1/TRBV3-2; cdr3_aa: CASTALGRLNTEAFF; cdr3_nt: TGTGCCAGCACAGCACTGGGACGGTTGAACACTGAAGCTTTCTTT
d_call: -; j_call: TRBJ2-5; clone_size: -; v_call: TRBV28; cdr3_aa: CASSLKAKTQYF; cdr3_nt: TGTGCCAGCAGTCTCAAGGCGAAGACCCAGTACTTC
d_call: -; j_call: TRBJ2-3; clone_size: -; v_call: TRBV7-8; cdr3_aa: CASSPPRGVSDTQYF; cdr3_nt: TGTGCCAGCAGCCCCCCCAGAGGGGTGTCAGATACGCAGTATTTT
d_call: TRBD2; j_call: TRBJ2-1; clone_size: -; v_call: TRBV5-1; cdr3_aa: CASSSGTSGNEQFF; cdr3_nt: TGCGCCAGCAGCTCCGGGACTAGCGGCAATGAGCAGTTCTTC
d_call: -; j_call: TRBJ1-5; clone_size: -; v_call: TRBV24-1; cdr3_aa: CATSPPGGGQPQHF; cdr3_nt: TGTGCCACCAGCCCACCGGGGGGAGGGCAGCCCCAGCATTTT
d_call: -; j_call: TRBJ1-5; clone_size: -; v_call: TRBV2; cdr3_aa: CASSEENQPQHF; cdr3_nt: TGTGCCAGCAGTGAGGAGAATCAGCCCCAGCATTTT
d_call: -; j_call: TRBJ2-7; clone_size: -; v_call: TRBV30; cdr3_aa: CAWSVLKAYEQYF; cdr3_nt: TGTGCCTGGAGTGTACTAAAAGCCTACGAGCAGTACTTC
d_call: -; j_call: TRBJ1-1; clone_size: -; v_call: TRBV7-3; cdr3_aa: CASSLGRNTEAFF; cdr3_nt: TGTGCCAGCAGCTTAGGGCGGAACACTGAAGCTTTCTTT
d_call: -; j_call: TRBJ2-1; clone_size: few; v_call: TRBV23-1; cdr3_aa: CASSPLGRGFIHEQFF; cdr3_nt: TGCGCCAGCAGCCCGCTGGGCAGGGGCTTTATCCATGAGCAGTTCTTC
d_call: -; j_call: TRBJ1-4; clone_size: once; v_call: TRBV4-2; cdr3_aa: CASSQDHTARRTNEKLFF; cdr3_nt: TGTGCCAGCAGCCAAGATCACACGGCCCGTAGGACTAATGAAAAACTGTTTTTT
d_call: TRBD1; j_call: TRBJ1-4; clone_size: -; v_call: TRBV28; cdr3_aa: CASRSIDRGDEKLFF; cdr3_nt: TGTGCCAGCAGGAGCATTGACAGGGGGGATGAAAAACTGTTTTTT
d_call: -; j_call: TRBJ2-2; clone_size: -; v_call: TRBV6-2/TRBV6-3; cdr3_aa: CASSKRENGELFF; cdr3_nt: TGTGCCAGCAGCAAGAGAGAAAACGGGGAGCTGTTTTTT
d_call: -; j_call: TRBJ1-2; clone_size: -; v_call: TRBV7-9; cdr3_aa: CASSLGRTNYGYTF; cdr3_nt: TGTGCCAGCAGCTTAGGGAGGACTAACTATGGCTACACCTTC
d_call: -; j_call: TRBJ2-3; clone_size: -; v_call: TRBV9; cdr3_aa: CASSVLHTYTDTQYF; cdr3_nt: TGTGCCAGCAGCGTCCTCCATACTTACACAGATACGCAGTATTTT
d_call: TRBD2; j_call: TRBJ2-7; clone_size: -; v_call: TRBV30; cdr3_aa: CAWTTGTTTYEQYF; cdr3_nt: TGTGCCTGGACCACCGGGACTACCACCTACGAGCAGTACTTC
d_call: -; j_call: TRBJ1-2; clone_size: -; v_call: TRBV21-1; cdr3_aa: CASSTGQANYGYTF; cdr3_nt: TGTGCCAGCAGCACTGGACAGGCTAACTATGGCTACACCTTC
d_call: -; j_call: TRBJ1-1; clone_size: -; v_call: TRBV11-3; cdr3_aa: CASTAVGGNTEAFF; cdr3_nt: TGTGCCAGCACCGCCGTGGGGGGGAACACTGAAGCTTTCTTT
d_call: TRBD2; j_call: TRBJ2-1; clone_size: -; v_call: TRBV19; cdr3_aa: CASTPGGGSSYNEQFF; cdr3_nt: TGTGCCAGTACCCCCGGGGGGGGGAGCTCCTACAATGAGCAGTTCTTC
d_call: TRBD2; j_call: TRBJ2-2; clone_size: -; v_call: TRBV18; cdr3_aa: CASSLRTSERYTGELFF; cdr3_nt: TGTGCCAGCTCACTCAGGACTAGCGAGAGATACACCGGGGAGCTGTTTTTT
d_call: TRBD1; j_call: TRBJ2-5; clone_size: -; v_call: TRBV6-2/TRBV6-3; cdr3_aa: CASSYSDRRRQETQYF; cdr3_nt: TGTGCCAGCAGTTACTCGGACAGGAGAAGACAAGAGACCCAGTACTTC
d_call: TRBD1; j_call: TRBJ1-2; clone_size: -; v_call: TRBV28; cdr3_aa: CASSLPRQGRNGYTF; cdr3_nt: TGTGCCAGCAGTCTTCCACGACAGGGAAGGAACGGCTACACCTTC
d_call: TRBD2; j_call: TRBJ2-7; clone_size: -; v_call: TRBV11-2; cdr3_aa: CASSLDFSTSGASYEQYF; cdr3_nt: TGTGCCAGCAGCTTAGACTTCTCGACGAGCGGGGCTTCCTACGAGCAGTACTTC
d_call: TRBD1; j_call: TRBJ2-2; clone_size: -; v_call: TRBV4-3; cdr3_aa: CASSQDRGLNTGELFF; cdr3_nt: TGCGCCAGCAGCCAGGACAGGGGGCTTAACACCGGGGAGCTGTTTTTT
d_call: -; j_call: TRBJ1-2; clone_size: -; v_call: TRBV5-1; cdr3_aa: CASSLDQGGMGGYTF; cdr3_nt: TGCGCCAGCAGCTTGGATCAGGGAGGGATGGGCGGCTACACCTTC
d_call: TRBD1; j_call: TRBJ2-1; clone_size: -; v_call: TRBV7-9; cdr3_aa: CASYRDRGIDYNEQFF; cdr3_nt: TGTGCCAGCTATAGGGACAGGGGCATTGACTACAATGAGCAGTTCTTC
d_call: TRBD2; j_call: TRBJ2-3; clone_size: -; v_call: TRBV30; cdr3_aa: CAWTQGLGDDTQYF; cdr3_nt: TGTGCCTGGACCCAGGGACTAGGGGATGATACGCAGTATTTT
d_call: TRBD2; j_call: TRBJ2-1; clone_size: -; v_call: TRBV28; cdr3_aa: CASRRGSRSNEQFF; cdr3_nt: TGTGCCAGCAGGCGCGGGAGTAGGTCGAATGAGCAGTTCTTC
d_call: -; j_call: TRBJ1-4; clone_size: -; v_call: TRBV28; cdr3_aa: CASGIGAVREKLFF; cdr3_nt: TGTGCCAGCGGTATAGGGGCGGTTCGCGAAAAACTGTTTTTT
d_call: -; j_call: TRBJ2-7; clone_size: -; v_call: TRBV6-6; cdr3_aa: CASSYSASLGIYEQYF; cdr3_nt: TGTGCCAGCAGTTACTCAGCATCTTTAGGTATCTACGAGCAGTACTTC